The 32 T cell receptor beta chains reported below all come from one sample, sequenced in a study of cytomegalovirus exposure and HLA in healthy donors. 13 Jbeta primers and 60 Vbeta primers were used for the PCR. Sequenced by immunoSEQ multiplex PCR; TCRdb stores in-frame clones only, minus some. The profile shows about 120,000 clones, about 78% of them singletons. Material: PBMCs. These receptors were taken from a young man in good health and CMV-seronegative.

The rearrangement links TRBV9 to TRBJ2-3, with D perhaps TRBD1 (6 bases). CDR3 size: 16 residues. V lost 4 bases and J 2 bases, leaving 17 bases between the germline ends. The germline gives CDR1 SGDLS, CDR2 YYNGEE. CDR3 residues: CASSTEVGQLTDTQYF. CDR3 in DNA: TGTGCCAGCAGCACCGAAGTTGGACAGCTCACAGATACGCAGTATTTT.

V is TRBV7-3 and J is TRBJ1-2, with 11 positions matching TRBD1. J was trimmed by 6 bases and V by 1 base; bases with no gene match: 4. This CDR3 has 15 residues. CDR1 SGHTA and CDR2 FQGTGA come from the germline V gene. In DNA form, the CDR3 reads TGTGCCAGCAGCTTAAGAGGACAGGGGGCGCATGGCTACACCTTC. Translation: CASSLRGQGAHGYTF.

This rearrangement joins TRBV6-4 to TRBJ2-1, with 8 bases lining up with TRBD2. The V gene's germline CDR1 is MRHNA and CDR2 SNTAGT. The CDR3 has 15 amino acids. Trimming cost V 2 bases and J 1 base; bases outside gene matches: 1. CDR3 amino acids: CASSDGTSSYNEQFF. The CDR3 DNA sequence: TGTGCCAGCAGTGACGGGACTAGTTCCTACAATGAGCAGTTCTTC.

The chain uses TRBV28 and TRBJ2-7; TRBD2 agrees at 9 bases. V dropped 5 bases and J dropped 0; count of bases not matched to a gene: 5. CDR1 and CDR2 from the germline V gene are MDHEN and SYDVKM. The CDR3 loop spans 15 amino acids. As DNA, the CDR3 is TGTGCCAGCAGTACTACGCGGGGGGGCTCCTACGAGCAGTACTTC. Translating gives CASSTTRGGSYEQYF.

The V gene is TRBV9, the J gene TRBJ1-6; 7 bases map to TRBD1. Germline loops: CDR1 SGDLS, CDR2 YYNGEE. Trimming at V came to 3 bases and at J to 8 bases, leaving 5 bases not matched to a gene. The CDR3 totals 14 residues. The CDR3: CASSGGDSHSPLHF. The CDR3 DNA sequence: TGTGCCAGCAGCGGTGGGGACAGTCATTCACCCCTCCACTTT.

This chain joins TRBV5-6 and TRBJ2-7; no definite D call. This CDR3 has 12 residues. V lost 0 bases and J lost 3, with 4 bases in between. Germline V CDR1 and CDR2: SGHDT, YYEEEE. CDR3: CASSLGLYEQYF. CDR3 in DNA: TGTGCCAGCAGCTTGGGGCTCTACGAGCAGTACTTC.

The gene calls are TRBV5-6 and TRBJ2-7, with D perhaps matching TRBD1 (5 bases). V was clipped by 0 bases and J by 4 bases, with 8 bases between them. The germline CDR1 and CDR2 sequences are SGHDT and YYEEEE. The CDR3 runs 13 residues. CDR3 region: CASSLVRGYEQYF. The DNA for the CDR3 is TGTGCCAGCAGCTTGGTTAGGGGATACGAGCAGTACTTC. Drawing the rest from reference TRBV5-6 and TRBJ2-7, the complete variable domain is DAGVTQSPTHLIKTRGQQVTLRCSPKSGHDTVSWYQQALGQGPQFIFQYYEEEERQRGNFPDRFSGHQFPNYSSELNVNALLLGDSALYLCASSLVRGYEQYFGPGTRLTVT.

The CDR3 DNA follows: TGTGCCAGCATCGCCCTCTCGGGGAGGACCTACGAGCAGTACTTC. It translates to CASIALSGRTYEQYF. J is TRBJ2-7 and V is TRBV6-5; D is perhaps TRBD2 (6 bases). Germline V gene data show CDR1 as MNHEY and CDR2 as SVGAGI. The germline V and J ends were trimmed by 7 bases and 2 bases, with 18 bases remaining between them. The CDR3 is 15 residues long.

The chain recombines TRBV30 with TRBJ2-7; D gene ambiguous. The CDR3 has 13 residues. The germline V gene has CDR1 GTSNPN and CDR2 SVGIG (reference sequence). Deletions cut 4 bases from V and 2 bases from J, with 12 bases between. This CDR3 is CAWTSGDPYEQYF. CDR3 DNA sequence: TGTGCCTGGACCTCCGGTGATCCCTACGAGCAGTACTTC.

The genes are TRBV4-1 and TRBJ2-2, with 7 bases identical to TRBD2. Unmatched junction bases numbered 4, after V lost 4 bases and J lost 5 bases. Germline CDR1 reads MGHRA; CDR2 reads YSYEKL. CDR3 length equals 14 residues. CDR3 nucleotide sequence: TGCGCCAGCAGCCTACAGCGGGGAACCGGGGAGCTGTTTTTT. This codes for CASSLQRGTGELFF.

The V gene is TRBV27, the J gene TRBJ1-6; TRBD1 matches 8 bases. Looked up from germline, CDR1 is MNHEY and CDR2 is SMNVEV (reference sequence). Trimming at V came to 3 bases and at J to 0 bases, leaving 13 bases not matched to a gene. CDR3 length: 20 residues. The DNA of the CDR3 is TGTGCCAGCAGTTTCTCCCCCGGGACAGGCGAAATCTCCTATAATTCACCCCTCCACTTT. Translation: CASSFSPGTGEISYNSPLHF.

The genes are TRBV29-1 and TRBJ1-2; D possibly corresponds to TRBD1 (5 bases). Trimming removed 7 bases from V and 0 bases from J, with 9 bases in between. CDR1 is SQVTM and CDR2 is ANQGSEA in the germline V gene. The CDR3 runs to 12 residues. The CDR3 here is CSGLTANYGYTF. The DNA of the CDR3 is TGCAGCGGCCTGACAGCTAACTATGGCTACACCTTC.

The V and J genes are TRBV5-4 and TRBJ1-2; unclear D gene. Trimming took off 0 bases at V and 3 bases at J, with 12 bases between the two ends. CDR3 size: 15 residues. Germline CDR1 and CDR2: SGHNT and YYREEE (reference sequence). CDR3: CASSLDMADYYGYTF. The DNA for the CDR3 is TGTGCCAGCAGCTTGGATATGGCGGACTACTATGGCTACACCTTC.

The chain carries TRBV4-2 and TRBJ1-1; TRBD1 matches 12 bases. V was pared by 0 bases and J by 5 bases, with 10 bases of the junction left unmatched. This CDR3 contains 18 residues. CDR1 is LGHNA and CDR2 is YNFKEQ in the germline V gene. CDR3 in DNA: TGTGCCAGCAGCCAAGATCATTGGGGACAGGGGGCGCGGACTGAAGCTTTCTTT. Translation gives CASSQDHWGQGARTEAFF.

The CDR3 DNA follows: TGTGCCAGCAGCTTATGGGCGGGAGATACGCAGTATTTT. Amino acid sequence: CASSLWAGDTQYF. The V call is TRBV7-3, the J call TRBJ2-3, with D maybe TRBD2 (5 bases). Germline V gives CDR1 SGHTA, CDR2 FQGTGA. With 2 bases removed from V and 5 bases from J, the gap between germline ends came to 8 bases. The CDR3 runs to 13 residues.

The J gene is TRBJ2-1, the V gene TRBV5-6, with D perhaps matching TRBD2 (5 bases). Germline CDR1 SGHDT, CDR2 YYEEEE. Trimming stripped 9 bases from V and 5 bases from J, with 21 bases between. This CDR3 has 15 residues. This chain's CDR3 is CATSDAGAAHNEQFF. CDR3 nucleotides: TGTGCCACCTCCGACGCTGGAGCGGCCCACAATGAGCAGTTCTTC.

The chain couples TRBV30 to TRBJ1-2, with a weak D call TRBD1 (5 bases). V was cut by 5 bases and J by 6 bases, with 10 bases left in between. Looked up from germline, CDR1 is GTSNPN and CDR2 is SVGIG (reference sequence). This CDR3 contains 11 residues. CDR3 bases: TGTGCCTGGGCCAGGGTCCATGGCTACACCTTC. It specifies CAWARVHGYTF.

The genes are TRBV10-1 and TRBJ2-3, with 12 nucleotides matching TRBD2. The CDR3 length is 15 residues. Germline values: CDR1 WNHNN, CDR2 SYGVQD (reference sequence). The V segment lost 2 bases and the J segment 3 bases; nucleotides outside the gene matches: 0. CDR3 DNA: TGCGCCAGCAGTGAGACTAGCGGGGGGACAGATACGCAGTATTTT. Translated, it gives CASSETSGGTDTQYF.

This chain joins TRBV6-6 and TRBJ2-2; 8 nucleotides line up with TRBD2. V lost 4 bases, J lost 1 base, and 5 bases stayed unmatched. The CDR3 has 16 amino acids. Germline loops: CDR1 MNHNY, CDR2 SVGAGI (reference sequence). CDR3 nucleotide sequence: TGTGCCAGCAGTTCCCCAAGCGGGGGGAACACCGGGGAGCTGTTTTTT. It encodes CASSSPSGGNTGELFF.

The CDR3 coding sequence is TGTGCCAGTAGTCCAGCGGACAGGTTCTATGGCTACACCTTC. The encoded protein is CASSPADRFYGYTF. The chain uses TRBV19 and TRBJ1-2; 7 bases are a match to TRBD1. With V trimmed by 5 bases and J by 4 bases, 7 bases remained unmatched. Germline V gene sequence: CDR1 LNHDA, CDR2 SQIVND (reference sequence). The CDR3 consists of 14 residues.

This rearrangement joins TRBV4-2 to TRBJ2-1; D is unresolved. The germline V gene encodes CDR1 LGHNA and CDR2 YNFKEQ. This CDR3 contains 15 residues. V lost 4 bases, J lost 0 bases, and 10 bases lay in between. The CDR3 coding sequence is TGTGCCAGCAGCCCTACTCCCCGCTCCTACAATGAGCAGTTCTTC. Translation gives CASSPTPRSYNEQFF.

The chain couples TRBV9 to TRBJ2-5; TRBD2 aligns across 15 bases. With V trimmed by 0 bases and J by 4 bases, 1 base remained unmatched. CDR1 and CDR2 from the germline V gene are SGDLS and YYNGEE. The CDR3 consists of 16 residues. The CDR3 loop reads CASSVGTSGGAETQYF. Written as DNA, the CDR3 is TGTGCCAGCAGCGTAGGGACTAGCGGGGGGGCAGAGACCCAGTACTTC. The full variable domain, rest sourced from reference TRBV9 and TRBJ2-5, is DSGVTQTPKHLITATGQRVTLRCSPRSGDLSVYWYQQSLDQGLQFLIQYYNGEERAKGNILERFSAQQFPDLHSELNLSSLELGDSALYFCASSVGTSGGAETQYFGPGTRLLVL.

The gene calls are TRBV5-4 and TRBJ2-5; a possible D gene is TRBD2 (6 bases). V was cut by 0 bases and J by 5 bases, with 14 bases left in between. Germline values: CDR1 SGHNT, CDR2 YYREEE (reference sequence). The CDR3 loop spans 15 amino acids. CDR3 amino acids: CASSLAPAGRETQYF. The CDR3 nucleotides are TGTGCCAGCAGCTTGGCCCCCGCGGGGCGGGAGACCCAGTACTTC. The whole variable domain, filled in from reference TRBV5-4 and TRBJ2-5, reads ETGVTQSPTHLIKTRGQQVTLRCSSQSGHNTVSWYQQALGQGPQFIFQYYREEENGRGNFPPRFSGLQFPNYSSELNVNALELDDSALYLCASSLAPAGRETQYFGPGTRLLVL.

This clone was observed a handful of times. The DNA for the CDR3 is TGTGCCAGCAGCGCCGGGGGTGGTCGAGGCTACACCTTC. It codes for CASSAGGGRGYTF. J is TRBJ1-2 and V is TRBV6-5; TRBD1 is a possible D gene (5 bases). The germline V and J ends were trimmed by 6 bases and 8 bases, with 16 bases remaining between them. The CDR3 runs 13 residues. Germline V CDR1 and CDR2: MNHEY, SVGAGI.

V gene TRBV5-4 combines with J gene TRBJ2-4, with TRBD2 matching 10 bases. The CDR3 is made up of 15 amino acids. V lost 3 bases, J lost 8 bases, and 8 bases stayed unmatched. CDR1 and CDR2 from the germline V gene are SGHNT and YYREEE (reference sequence). Written as DNA, the CDR3 is TGTGCCAGCAGCTACCCCAGCGGGGGGGTTGACATTCAGTACTTC. Amino acid sequence: CASSYPSGGVDIQYF.

The chain combines TRBV6-6 with TRBJ2-7; 13 positions match TRBD2. The CDR3 has 15 residues. V lost 6 bases, J lost 4 bases, and 6 bases stayed unmatched. Germline lookup yields CDR1 MNHNY and CDR2 SVGAGI (reference sequence). The CDR3 here is CASRPGTSGAYEQYF. CDR3 nucleotide sequence: TGTGCCAGCAGACCCGGGACTAGCGGGGCATACGAGCAGTACTTC.

The chain has TRBV6-1 and TRBJ2-4; 9 positions agree with TRBD1. Germline V gene lookup returns CDR1 MNHNS and CDR2 SASEGT. This CDR3 has 15 residues. V gave up 1 base and J gave up 7 bases; unmatched junction bases: 5. The chain's CDR3 is CASSEGTGTGNIQYF. The DNA for the CDR3 is TGTGCCAGCAGTGAAGGCACCGGGACAGGGAACATTCAGTACTTC.

This sequence joins TRBV5-1 and TRBJ2-2; 9 nucleotides line up with TRBD1. Germline values: CDR1 SGHRS, CDR2 YFSETQ. V trimming: 5 bases; J trimming: 6 bases; junction bases outside the gene matches: 8. The CDR3 sequence is 15 residues long. The CDR3 nucleotides read TGCGCCAGCAGGTCCGGGACAGGGAGCGCCGGGGAGCTGTTTTTT. It encodes CASRSGTGSAGELFF. The variable domain in full, with the rest retrieved from reference TRBV5-1 and TRBJ2-2, is KAGVTQTPRYLIKTRGQQVTLSCSPISGHRSVSWYQQTPGQGLQFLFEYFSETQRNKGNFPGRFSGRQFSNSRSEMNVSTLELGDSALYLCASRSGTGSAGELFFGEGSRLTVL.

This clone has only one observation. This chain links TRBV10-3 with TRBJ2-2; the match to TRBD2 covers 8 bases. After removal of 8 bases from V and 2 bases from J, the junction contained 4 bases not matched to a gene. Germline lookup yields CDR1 ENHRY and CDR2 SYGVKD. The CDR3 is made up of 14 amino acids. Here the CDR3 reads CAIRAGGNTGELFF. DNA of the CDR3: TGTGCCATCCGGGCGGGGGGAAACACCGGGGAGCTGTTTTTT.

This clone turned up a few times. V gene TRBV7-9 combines with J gene TRBJ2-2, with 7 bases aligning to TRBD2. There are 17 residues in the CDR3. Trimming took 5 bases from V and 1 from J; bases not matched to a gene: 10. Germline V gene lookup returns CDR1 SEHNR and CDR2 FQNEAQ (reference sequence). CDR3 amino acids: CASSPAWGGVNTGELFF. The CDR3 DNA reads TGTGCCAGCAGCCCCGCCTGGGGGGGGGTGAACACCGGGGAGCTGTTTTTT.

The chain carries TRBV5-1 and TRBJ2-5; TRBD2 aligns across 12 bases. Germline lookup yields CDR1 SGHRS and CDR2 YFSETQ. The trim removed 4 bases at V and 5 bases at J, leaving 6 bases unmatched. CDR3 length: 15 residues. CDR3 DNA sequence: TGCGCCAGCAGCCCCGGGACTAGCGGGTCGGAGACCCAGTACTTC. Translating it yields CASSPGTSGSETQYF. The full variable domain, completed using reference TRBV5-1 and TRBJ2-5, is KAGVTQTPRYLIKTRGQQVTLSCSPISGHRSVSWYQQTPGQGLQFLFEYFSETQRNKGNFPGRFSGRQFSNSRSEMNVSTLELGDSALYLCASSPGTSGSETQYFGPGTRLLVL.

The chain joins TRBV5-1 to TRBJ2-7, with 15 bases fitting TRBD2. J lost 6 bases, V lost 3 bases, and 7 bases had no gene match. Per the germline V gene, CDR1 is SGHRS and CDR2 is YFSETQ. This CDR3 contains 16 residues. CDR3: CASSSGLAGGPGEQYF. In DNA, the CDR3 is TGCGCCAGCAGCTCTGGACTAGCGGGGGGGCCAGGCGAGCAGTACTTC.